The source of this T cell receptor beta chain is a study of beta chain features in type 1 diabetes. Study-level findings and limits: Within the patient group, naive, central memory and Treg TCRB repertoires appeared more similar to each other than within healthy donors. Researchers caution that PCR might favor shorter templates, equally among patients and controls. Type 1 diabetes patients showed fewer insertions and more deletions at VDJ junctions.

Sequenced material consisted of expressed TCRB transcripts (all of the isolated RNA was reverse transcribed). Using immunoSEQ multiplex PCR, the repertoire was profiled, and TCRdb retains in-frame clones only, with some absent. The sample consists of 680,000 or so clones, around 15% of them appearing once. About this clone itself: The antigen is not known.

Averaging approximately 0.11 L, one heparinised blood draw came from each individual donor. Sequencing used naive CD4+ T cells from blood. The origin of this receptor is a man aged 18 to 29 in good health.

CDR3 residues: CASSVDARGTYNEQFF. CDR3 nucleotide sequence: TGTGCCAGCAGTGTGGATGCGAGGGGAACCTACAATGAGCAGTTCTTC. The chain uses TRBV6-4 and TRBJ2-1; D may match TRBD1 or TRBD2 (5 bases each). Germline V gene lookup returns CDR1 MRHNA and CDR2 SNTAGT. Between the trimmed V and J ends, which lost 4 bases and 2 bases, there was a span of 15 bases. CDR3 length: 16 residues.